Listed below are T cell receptor beta chains from one sample, sequenced in a study of CXCR3-negative and CXCR3-positive naive CD8 T cells. TCRdb reanalyzed the 5' RACE reads, giving one entry per CDR3 protein sequence and no DNA. Its listing shows 84,000 or so distinct CDR3 sequences. Sequenced material: naive CXCR3+ CD8+ T cells from blood. Source of these receptors: a human donor in good health. Some clones in this sample may be carry-over from other donors' samples. Both conserved end residues are part of each CDR3.

14	TRBV4-1	TRBJ2-7	CASSQGTGVYEQYF
13	TRBV13	TRBJ2-2	CASSRRETGELFF
12	TRBV28	TRBJ1-2	CASSLSAYGYTF
20	TRBV7-8	TRBJ2-1	CASSPWGTGGSGGWYNEQFF
15	TRBV20-1	TRBJ1-6	CSARKESSYNSPLHF
17	TRBV7-9	TRBJ2-7	CASSSQGAGGSSYEQYF
14	TRBV5-1	TRBJ2-7	CASSKGLAGDEQYF
14	TRBV12-3/TRBV12-4	TRBJ1-2	CASSLDRGFFGYTF
15	TRBV5-5	TRBJ1-1	CASSWGVTVNTEAFF
11	TRBV6-5	TRBJ2-1	CASRTQNEQFF
14	TRBV6-5	TRBJ2-7	CASSLFGSGYEQYF
15	TRBV6-5	TRBJ2-6	CASGQGSSGANVLTF
13	TRBV28	TRBJ2-7	CASSLGGRDEQYF
15	TRBV6-4	TRBJ2-1	CASSLGGRALDEQFF
15	TRBV29-1	TRBJ2-1	CSVEEDGMSYNEQFF
14	TRBV7-2	TRBJ2-7	CASSPEGASYEQYF
16	TRBV20-1	TRBJ2-7	CSASGLAGGPTYEQYF
14	TRBV28	TRBJ2-5	CASSLSRDGETQYF